This record concerns one T cell receptor (beta chain) sequence. Germline V lookup: CDR1 LNHDA, CDR2 SQIVND (reference sequence). Trimming at V came to 4 bases and at J to 2 bases, leaving 14 bases not matched to a gene. CDR3 length: 18 amino acids. The data were obtained in a study of OX40 agonist ivuxolimab in advanced cancers. The protocol was immunoSEQ multiplex PCR, while the TCRdb copy is restricted to in-frame clones and leaves out a portion. This sample has about 68,000 clones, with about 83% found just once. This chain links TRBV19 with TRBJ2-3; 8 bases match TRBD1. Sequenced material: CD4+ or CD8+ T cells sorted from blood, taken in a trial of the OX40 agonist ivuxolimab. The receptor was derived from an adult with an advanced solid tumor such as melanoma, head and neck, liver or kidney cancer. The CDR3 DNA is TGTGCCAGTAGTAACCCAGGGGGCTCGGGTCTAGTCACAGATACGCAGTATTTT. It yields the protein CASSNPGGSGLVTDTQYF. Variable domain in full (rest from reference TRBV19 and TRBJ2-3): DGGITQSPKYLFRKEGQNVTLSCEQNLNHDAMYWYRQDPGQGLRLIYYSQIVNDFQKGDIAEGYSVSREKKESFPLTVTSAQKNPTAFYLCASSNPGGSGLVTDTQYFGPGTRLTVL.